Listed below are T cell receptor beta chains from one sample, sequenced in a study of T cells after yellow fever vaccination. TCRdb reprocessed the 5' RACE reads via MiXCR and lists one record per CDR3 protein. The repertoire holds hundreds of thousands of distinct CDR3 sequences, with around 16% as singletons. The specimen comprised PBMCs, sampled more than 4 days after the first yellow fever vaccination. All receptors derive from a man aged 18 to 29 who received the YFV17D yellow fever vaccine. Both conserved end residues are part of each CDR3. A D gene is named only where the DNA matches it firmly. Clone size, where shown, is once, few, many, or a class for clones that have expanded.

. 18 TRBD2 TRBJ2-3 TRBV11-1 CASSPPGRTSGRRDTQYF TGTGCCAGCAGCCCCCCAGGACGGACTAGCGGGCGGCGGGATACGCAGTATTTT
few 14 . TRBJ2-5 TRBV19 CASSMVRARETQYF TGTGCCAGTAGTATGGTGAGGGCACGGGAGACCCAGTACTTC
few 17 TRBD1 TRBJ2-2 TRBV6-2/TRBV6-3 CASSYLTGTGDTGELFF TGTGCCAGCAGTTACTTGACCGGGACAGGGGACACCGGGGAGCTGTTTTTT
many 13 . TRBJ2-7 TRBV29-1 CSVGTDRTYEQYF TGCAGCGTTGGGACAGACAGGACCTACGAGCAGTACTTC
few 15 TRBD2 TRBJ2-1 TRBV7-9 CASSLVLAGGEKQFF TGTGCCAGCAGCTTAGTTCTAGCGGGGGGGGAAAAGCAGTTCTTC
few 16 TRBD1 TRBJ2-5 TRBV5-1 CASSISPGTAEETQYF TGCGCCAGCAGCATATCACCTGGGACAGCCGAAGAGACCCAGTACTTC
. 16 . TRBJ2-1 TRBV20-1 CSARDPQWYLVDEQFF TGCAGTGCTAGAGACCCCCAGTGGTACCTAGTGGATGAGCAGTTCTTC
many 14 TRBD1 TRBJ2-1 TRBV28 CASSSGGFYNEQFF TGTGCCAGCAGTTCAGGGGGCTTTTACAATGAGCAGTTCTTC
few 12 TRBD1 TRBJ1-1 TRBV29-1 CSGADRAAEAFF TGCAGCGGGGCGGACAGGGCGGCTGAAGCTTTCTTT
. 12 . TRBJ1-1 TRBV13 CASSPWAEGAFF TGTGCCAGCAGCCCCTGGGCGGAGGGGGCTTTCTTT
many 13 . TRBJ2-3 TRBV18 CASSPPSTDTQYF TGTGCCAGCTCACCACCGAGCACAGATACGCAGTATTTT
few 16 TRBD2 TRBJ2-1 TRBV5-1 CATWRGSESSYNEQFF TGCGCCACCTGGCGGGGGTCCGAGAGCTCCTACAATGAGCAGTTCTTC
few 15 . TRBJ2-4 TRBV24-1 CATSAPYLAKNIQYF TGTGCCACCAGTGCCCCCTATCTAGCCAAAAACATTCAGTACTTC
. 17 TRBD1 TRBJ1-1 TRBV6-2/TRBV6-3 CASSSRTGWVVRSEAFF TGTGCCAGCAGTTCGAGGACAGGGTGGGTCGTACGGTCTGAAGCTTTCTTT
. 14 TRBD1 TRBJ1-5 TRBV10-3 CAISDREGGQPQHF TGTGCCATCAGCGACAGGGAGGGAGGTCAGCCCCAGCATTTT
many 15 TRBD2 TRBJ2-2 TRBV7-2 CASSPGTSGTGELFF TGTGCCAGCAGCCCTGGGACTAGCGGGACGGGGGAGCTGTTTTTT
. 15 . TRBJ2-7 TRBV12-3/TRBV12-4 CASSRFTGWVSEQYF TGTGCCAGCAGCCGATTTACGGGCTGGGTTTCCGAGCAGTACTTC
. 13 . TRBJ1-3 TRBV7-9 CASSWGPGNTIYF TGTGCCAGCAGCTGGGGACCAGGAAACACCATATATTTT
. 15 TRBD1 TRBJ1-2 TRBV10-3 CAITETGLYNYGYTF TGTGCCATCACCGAGACAGGGCTCTATAACTATGGCTACACCTTC
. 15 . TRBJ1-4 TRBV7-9 CASSLVRGSNEKLFF TGTGCCAGCAGCTTAGTTCGGGGTTCAAATGAAAAACTGTTTTTT
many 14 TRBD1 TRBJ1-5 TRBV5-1 CASSFGQGGQPQHF TGCGCCAGCAGCTTCGGCCAGGGGGGTCAGCCCCAGCATTTT
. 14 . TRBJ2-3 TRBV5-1 CASRASASTDTQYF TGCGCCAGCAGAGCCAGCGCTAGCACAGATACGCAGTATTTT
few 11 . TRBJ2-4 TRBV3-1 CASSQGLIQYF TGTGCCAGCAGCCAAGGACTCATTCAGTACTTC
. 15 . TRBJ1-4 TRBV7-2 CASSFQLGGNEKLFF TGTGCCAGCAGCTTTCAATTGGGCGGGAATGAAAAACTGTTTTTT
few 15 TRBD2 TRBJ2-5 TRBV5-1 CASSGSGAPQETQYF TGCGCCAGCAGCGGGAGCGGGGCGCCCCAAGAGACCCAGTACTTC
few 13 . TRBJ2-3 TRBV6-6 CASTGTNTDTQYF TGTGCCAGCACTGGGACGAACACAGATACGCAGTATTTT
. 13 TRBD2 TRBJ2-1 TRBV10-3 CAITSGGYNEQFF TGTGCCATCACTAGCGGGGGTTACAATGAGCAGTTCTTC
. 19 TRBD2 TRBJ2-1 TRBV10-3 CAISDPKTSGGSTYNEQFF TGTGCCATCAGTGATCCTAAGACTAGCGGGGGGAGCACCTACAATGAGCAGTTCTTC
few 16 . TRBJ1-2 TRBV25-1 CASSELGAGAIYGYTF TGTGCCAGCAGTGAACTCGGGGCAGGGGCAATCTATGGCTACACCTTC
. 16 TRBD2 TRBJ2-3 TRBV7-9 CASSLSMTSGTDTQYF TGTGCCAGCAGCCTTAGTATGACTAGCGGCACAGATACGCAGTATTTT
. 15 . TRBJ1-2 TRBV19 CASSMPGGSNYGYTF TGTGCCAGTAGTATGCCGGGAGGGTCTAACTATGGCTACACCTTC
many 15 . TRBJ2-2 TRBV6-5 CASSYSDSNTGELFF TGTGCCAGCAGTTACTCTGACAGCAACACCGGGGAGCTGTTTTTT
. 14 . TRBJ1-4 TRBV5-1 CASSPTRREEKLFF TGCGCCAGCAGCCCCACACGTCGGGAAGAAAAACTGTTTTTT
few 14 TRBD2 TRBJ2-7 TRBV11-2 CASSLAGLAYEQYF TGTGCCAGCAGCTTGGCGGGACTAGCCTACGAGCAGTACTTC
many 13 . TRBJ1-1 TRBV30 CAWSLPQLGKAFF TGTGCCTGGAGTTTGCCCCAACTGGGGAAAGCTTTCTTT
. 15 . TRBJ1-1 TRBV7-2 CASSLKAGANTEAFF TGTGCCAGCAGCTTAAAAGCCGGGGCGAACACTGAAGCTTTCTTT
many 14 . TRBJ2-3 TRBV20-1 CSAPRQSSTDTQYF TGCAGTGCCCCTAGACAGAGCTCCACAGATACGCAGTATTTT
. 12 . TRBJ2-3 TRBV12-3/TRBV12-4 CASSLDAETQYF TGTGCCAGCAGTTTGGATGCAGAAACGCAGTATTTT
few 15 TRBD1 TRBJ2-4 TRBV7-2 CASSYNRGLKNIQYF TGTGCCAGCAGCTACAACAGGGGGTTGAAAAACATTCAGTACTTC
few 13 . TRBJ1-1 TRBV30 CAWTYLGGVKAFF TGTGCCTGGACCTACCTCGGGGGAGTAAAAGCTTTCTTT
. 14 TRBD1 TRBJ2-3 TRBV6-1 CASSPDRGSDTQYF TGTGCCAGCAGTCCGGACAGGGGATCAGATACGCAGTATTTT
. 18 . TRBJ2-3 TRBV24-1 CATPQGSWRGPQSDTQYF TGTGCCACCCCCCAGGGATCTTGGCGGGGGCCACAGTCTGATACGCAGTATTTT
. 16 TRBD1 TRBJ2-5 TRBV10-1 CASSESTRGDRETQYF TGCGCCAGCAGTGAGTCGACTCGCGGGGACAGGGAGACCCAGTACTTC
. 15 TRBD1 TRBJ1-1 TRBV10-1 CASSAGQGADTEAFF TGCGCCAGCAGTGCGGGACAGGGTGCGGACACTGAAGCTTTCTTT
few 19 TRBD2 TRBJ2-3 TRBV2 CASSGGPGLATPVADTQYF TGTGCCAGCAGTGGGGGCCCGGGACTAGCGACCCCGGTGGCAGATACGCAGTATTTT
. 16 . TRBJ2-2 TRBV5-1 CASSHNRAFDTGELFF TGCGCCAGCAGCCATAACAGGGCATTTGACACCGGGGAGCTGTTTTTT
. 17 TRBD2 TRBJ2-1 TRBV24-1 CATSDPGTSGVYNEQFF TGTGCCACCAGTGATCCTGGGACTAGCGGGGTCTACAATGAGCAGTTCTTC
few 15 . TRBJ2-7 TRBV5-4 CASSLQSTWDSEQYF TGTGCCAGCAGCTTGCAGTCAACGTGGGATAGCGAGCAGTACTTC
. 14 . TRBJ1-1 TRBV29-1 CSVEVRTGNTEAFF TGCAGCGTTGAAGTACGGACGGGGAACACTGAAGCTTTCTTT
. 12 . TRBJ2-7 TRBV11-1 CASSLSHYEQYF TGTGCCAGCAGCTTATCCCACTACGAGCAGTACTTC
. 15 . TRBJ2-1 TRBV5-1 CASSLVGTLLGEQFF TGCGCCAGCAGCTTGGTAGGGACACTCCTAGGAGAGCAGTTCTTC
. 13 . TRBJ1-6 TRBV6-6 CASVGRQASPLHF TGTGCCAGCGTAGGCCGACAGGCGTCACCCCTCCACTTT
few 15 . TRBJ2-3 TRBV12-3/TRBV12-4 CASSLVGADTDTQYF TGTGCCAGCAGTTTAGTGGGGGCCGACACAGATACGCAGTATTTT
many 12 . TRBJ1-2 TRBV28 CASSTSGLGYTF TGTGCCAGTTCCACGTCCGGCCTAGGCTACACCTTC
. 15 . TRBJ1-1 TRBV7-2 CASSLAPGAYTEAFF TGTGCCAGCAGCTTAGCCCCAGGGGCATACACTGAAGCTTTCTTT
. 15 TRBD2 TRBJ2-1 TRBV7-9 CASSLGGGTTNEQFF TGTGCCAGCAGCTTAGGCGGGGGGACTACCAATGAGCAGTTCTTC
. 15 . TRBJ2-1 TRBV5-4 CASSPLLGSYNEQFF TGTGCCAGCAGCCCCCTGCTGGGGTCCTACAATGAGCAGTTCTTC
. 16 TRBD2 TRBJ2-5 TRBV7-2 CASSLSTSGGGETQYF TGTGCCAGCAGCTTAAGTACTAGCGGAGGGGGGGAGACCCAGTACTTC
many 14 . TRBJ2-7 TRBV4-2 CASSQGQQLYEQYF TGTGCCAGCAGCCAAGGGCAACAGCTCTACGAGCAGTACTTC
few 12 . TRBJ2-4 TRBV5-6 CASSLGGDIQYF TGTGCCAGCAGCTTGGGGGGGGACATTCAGTACTTC